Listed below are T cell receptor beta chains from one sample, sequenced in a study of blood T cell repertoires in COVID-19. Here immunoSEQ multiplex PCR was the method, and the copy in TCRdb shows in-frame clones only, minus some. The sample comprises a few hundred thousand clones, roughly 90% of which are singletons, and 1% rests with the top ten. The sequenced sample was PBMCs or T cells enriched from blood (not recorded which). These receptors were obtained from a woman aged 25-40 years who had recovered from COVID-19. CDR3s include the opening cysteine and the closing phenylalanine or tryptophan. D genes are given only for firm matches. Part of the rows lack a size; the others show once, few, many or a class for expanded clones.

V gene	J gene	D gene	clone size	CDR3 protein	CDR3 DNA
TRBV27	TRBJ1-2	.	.	CASSLSGEGWDYGYTF	TGTGCCAGCAGTTTGAGCGGTGAAGGCTGGGACTATGGCTACACCTTC
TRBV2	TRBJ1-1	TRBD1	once	CASSRTGGVFATEAFF	TGTGCCAGCAGTCGAACAGGGGGCGTTTTCGCCACTGAAGCTTTCTTT
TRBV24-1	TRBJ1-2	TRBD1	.	CATRPGQGYGYTF	TGTGCCACCAGGCCCGGACAGGGATATGGCTACACCTTC
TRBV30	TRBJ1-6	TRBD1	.	CAWSGIGQGVGSPLHF	TGTGCCTGGAGTGGTATCGGACAGGGGGTGGGTTCACCCCTCCACTTT
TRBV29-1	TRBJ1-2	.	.	CSVEGGLGGYTF	TGCAGCGTTGAAGGCGGGCTGGGTGGCTACACCTTC
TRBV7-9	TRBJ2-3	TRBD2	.	CASSLGLAVSTDTQYF	TGTGCCAGCAGCTTAGGACTAGCGGTTAGCACAGATACGCAGTATTTT
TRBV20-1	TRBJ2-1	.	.	CSASRSSVDEQFF	TGCAGTGCTAGTAGGAGCTCGGTCGATGAGCAGTTCTTC
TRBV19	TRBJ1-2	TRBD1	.	CASSPGTGYGYTF	TGTGCCAGTAGTCCCGGGACAGGGTACGGCTACACCTTC
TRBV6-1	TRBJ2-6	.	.	CASSERGGISGANVLTF	TGTGCCAGCAGTGAACGGGGAGGCATCTCTGGGGCCAACGTCCTGACTTTC
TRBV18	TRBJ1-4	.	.	CASSSGQPKLFF	TGTGCCAGCTCATCCGGACAGCCGAAACTGTTTTTT
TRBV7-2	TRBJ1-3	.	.	CASSLVPGSSGNTIYF	TGTGCCAGCAGCTTAGTTCCGGGGAGCTCTGGAAACACCATATATTTT
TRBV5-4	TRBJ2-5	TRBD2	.	CASMSGGAKQETQYF	TGTGCCAGCATGAGCGGGGGGGCGAAGCAAGAGACCCAGTACTTC
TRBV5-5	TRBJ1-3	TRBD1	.	CASSLDRGQGNTIYF	TGTGCCAGCAGCTTAGACAGGGGGCAAGGAAACACCATATATTTT
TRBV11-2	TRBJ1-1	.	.	CASSQIGGVRGSEAFF	TGTGCCAGCAGCCAAATCGGGGGGGTCAGGGGCTCTGAAGCTTTCTTT
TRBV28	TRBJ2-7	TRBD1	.	CASSLSRDRLYF	TGTGCCAGCAGTTTATCCCGGGACAGGTTGTACTTC
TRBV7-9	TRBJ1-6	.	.	CASSLEGRWSSYNSPLHF	TGTGCCAGCAGCTTAGAGGGGCGGTGGAGCTCCTATAATTCACCCCTCCACTTT
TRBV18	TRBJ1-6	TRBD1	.	CASSPKTGDDSPLHF	TGTGCCAGCTCACCCAAAACAGGGGATGATTCACCCCTCCACTTT
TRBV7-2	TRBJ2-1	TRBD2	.	CASSLRTSGVEQFF	TGTGCCAGCAGCTTAAGGACTAGCGGGGTTGAGCAGTTCTTC
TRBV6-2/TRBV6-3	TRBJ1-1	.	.	CASSYGAQAEAFF	TGTGCCAGCAGTTACGGTGCACAGGCTGAAGCTTTCTTT
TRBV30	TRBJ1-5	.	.	CAWSKQGGQPQHF	TGTGCCTGGAGTAAACAAGGGGGTCAGCCCCAGCATTTT
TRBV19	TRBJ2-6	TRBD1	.	CASSTPRDRGVGGANVLTF	TGTGCCAGTAGTACTCCCCGGGACAGGGGTGTTGGAGGGGCCAACGTCCTGACTTTC
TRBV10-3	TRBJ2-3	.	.	CAISESRALGTPSATDTQYF	TGTGCCATCAGCGAATCGAGAGCACTAGGGACACCCTCTGCAACAGATACGCAGTATTTT
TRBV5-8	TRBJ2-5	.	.	CASSWHQETQYF	TGTGCCAGCAGCTGGCACCAAGAGACCCAGTACTTC
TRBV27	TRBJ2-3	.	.	CASIMTGLIADTQYF	TGTGCCAGCATTATGACAGGACTTATCGCCGATACGCAGTATTTT
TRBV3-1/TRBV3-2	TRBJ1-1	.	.	CASSQDRDIRTEAFF	TGTGCCAGCAGCCAAGATCGGGACATTCGGACTGAAGCTTTCTTT
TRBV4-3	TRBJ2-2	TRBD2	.	CASSPRGRGGEDTGELFF	TGCGCCAGCAGCCCCCGTGGGCGGGGGGGCGAGGACACCGGGGAGCTGTTTTTT
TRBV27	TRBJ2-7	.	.	CASSFGQPYEQYF	TGTGCCAGCAGTTTCGGACAGCCCTACGAGCAGTACTTC
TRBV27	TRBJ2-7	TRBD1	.	CASSLRQGVYEQYF	TGTGCCAGCAGTTTAAGACAGGGGGTATACGAGCAGTACTTC
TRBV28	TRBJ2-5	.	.	CASSFGQGVETQYF	TGTGCCAGCAGTTTTGGTCAGGGTGTAGAGACCCAGTACTTC
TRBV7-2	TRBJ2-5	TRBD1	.	CASSVQGGVGETQYF	TGTGCCAGCAGCGTACAGGGGGGAGTGGGAGAGACCCAGTACTTC